This T cell receptor (beta chain) was found in a study of graft-versus-host responses after intestinal transplantation. To note about this clone: Its antigen remains unidentified.

Produced via immunoSEQ multiplex PCR; TCRdb's table is partial and in-frame only. The data show tens of thousands of clones, 94% seen once. The clonotype comes from a human donor who was the organ donor for an intestinal transplant. This specimen was unstimulated CD4+ T cells sorted from spleen or lymph node cells, taken before transplant.

This chain's CDR3 is CASSFRQGVNTGELFF. In DNA form, the CDR3 reads TGCGCCAGCAGCTTCCGACAGGGCGTGAACACCGGGGAGCTGTTTTTT. The V and J genes are TRBV5-1 and TRBJ2-2, with 7 positions matching TRBD1. This CDR3 comprises 16 residues. J gave up 1 base and V 2 bases, and 5 bases lay outside the gene matches. Looked up from germline, CDR1 is SGHRS and CDR2 is YFSETQ.